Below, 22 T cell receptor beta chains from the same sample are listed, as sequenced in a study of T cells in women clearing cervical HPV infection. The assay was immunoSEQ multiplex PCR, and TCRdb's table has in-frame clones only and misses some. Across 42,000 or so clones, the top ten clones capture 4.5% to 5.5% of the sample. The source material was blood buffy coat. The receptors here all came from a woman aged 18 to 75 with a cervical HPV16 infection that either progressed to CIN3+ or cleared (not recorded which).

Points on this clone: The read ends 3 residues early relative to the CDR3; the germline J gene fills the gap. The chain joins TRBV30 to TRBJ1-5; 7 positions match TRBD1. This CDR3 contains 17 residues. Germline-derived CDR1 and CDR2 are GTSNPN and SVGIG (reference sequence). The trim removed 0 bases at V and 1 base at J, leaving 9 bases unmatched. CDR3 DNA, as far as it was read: TGTGCCTGGAGTGTAAACAGGGGAAGGGAAAGCAATCAGCCC. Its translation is CAWSVNRGRESNQP. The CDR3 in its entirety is CAWSVNRGRESNQPQHF.

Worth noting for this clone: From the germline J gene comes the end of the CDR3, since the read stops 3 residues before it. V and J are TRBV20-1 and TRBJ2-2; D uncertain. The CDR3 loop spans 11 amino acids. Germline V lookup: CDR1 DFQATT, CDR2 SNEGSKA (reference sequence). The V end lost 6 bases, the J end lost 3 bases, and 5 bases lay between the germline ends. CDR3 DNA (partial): TGCAGTGCCCTTTACACCGGGGAG. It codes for CSALYTGE. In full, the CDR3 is CSALYTGELFF.

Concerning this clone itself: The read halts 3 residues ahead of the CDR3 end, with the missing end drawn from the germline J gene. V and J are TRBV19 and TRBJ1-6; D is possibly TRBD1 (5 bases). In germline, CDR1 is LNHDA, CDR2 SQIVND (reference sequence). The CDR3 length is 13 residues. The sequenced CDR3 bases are TGTGCCAGTAGTCCCTCCCAAGGGGCGCCC. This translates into CASSPSQGAP. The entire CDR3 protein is CASSPSQGAPLHF. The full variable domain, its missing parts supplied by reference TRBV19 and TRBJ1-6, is DGGITQSPKYLFRKEGQNVTLSCEQNLNHDAMYWYRQDPGQGLRLIYYSQIVNDFQKGDIAEGYSVSREKKESFPLTVTSAQKNPTAFYLCASSPSQGAPLHFGNGTRLTVT.

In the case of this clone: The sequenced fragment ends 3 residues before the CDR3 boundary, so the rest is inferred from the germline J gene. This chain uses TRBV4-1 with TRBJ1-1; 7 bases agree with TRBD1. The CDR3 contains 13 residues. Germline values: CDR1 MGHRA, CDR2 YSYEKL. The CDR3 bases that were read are TGCGCCAGCAGCCAAGCAGGGGGGATGTTG. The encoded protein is CASSQAGGML. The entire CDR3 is CASSQAGGMLAFF.

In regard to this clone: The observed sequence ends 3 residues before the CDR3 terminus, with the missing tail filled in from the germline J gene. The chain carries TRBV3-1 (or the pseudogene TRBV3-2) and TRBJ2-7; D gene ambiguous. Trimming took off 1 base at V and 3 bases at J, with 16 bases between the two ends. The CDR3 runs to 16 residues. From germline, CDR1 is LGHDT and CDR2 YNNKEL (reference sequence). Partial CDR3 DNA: TGTGCCAGCAGCCAAGCTTCCCAAGGCTTTTACTACGAG. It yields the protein CASSQASQGFYYE. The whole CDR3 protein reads CASSQASQGFYYEQYF.

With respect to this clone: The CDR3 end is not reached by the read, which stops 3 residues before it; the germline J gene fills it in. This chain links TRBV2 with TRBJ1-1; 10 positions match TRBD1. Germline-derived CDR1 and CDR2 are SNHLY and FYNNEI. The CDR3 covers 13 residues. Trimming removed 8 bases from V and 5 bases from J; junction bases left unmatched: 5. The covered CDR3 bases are TGTGCCAGCCTCCGGGACAGGGGAACTGAA. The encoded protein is CASLRDRGTE. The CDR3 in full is CASLRDRGTEAFF. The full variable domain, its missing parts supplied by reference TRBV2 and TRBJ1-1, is EPEVTQTPSHQVTQMGQEVILRCVPISNHLYFYWYRQILGQKVEFLVSFYNNEISEKSEIFDDQFSVERPDGSNFTLKIRSTKLEDSAMYFCASLRDRGTEAFFGQGTRLTVV.

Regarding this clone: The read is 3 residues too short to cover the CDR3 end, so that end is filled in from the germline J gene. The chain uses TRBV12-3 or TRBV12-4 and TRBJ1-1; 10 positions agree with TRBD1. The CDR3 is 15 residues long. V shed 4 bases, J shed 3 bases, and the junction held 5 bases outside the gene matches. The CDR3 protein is CASSSPGQGHTEAFF. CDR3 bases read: TGTGCCAGCAGTTCCCCGGGACAGGGGCACACTGAA.

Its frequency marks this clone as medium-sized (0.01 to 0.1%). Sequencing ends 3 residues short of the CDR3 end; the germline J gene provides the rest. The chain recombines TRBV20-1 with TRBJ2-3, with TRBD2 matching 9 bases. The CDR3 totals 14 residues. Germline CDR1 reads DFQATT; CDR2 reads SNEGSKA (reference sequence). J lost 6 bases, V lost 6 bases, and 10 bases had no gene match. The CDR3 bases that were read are TGCAGTGCGACGCTAGCGGGGCCGGGGGATACG. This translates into CSATLAGPGDT. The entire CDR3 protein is CSATLAGPGDTQYF.

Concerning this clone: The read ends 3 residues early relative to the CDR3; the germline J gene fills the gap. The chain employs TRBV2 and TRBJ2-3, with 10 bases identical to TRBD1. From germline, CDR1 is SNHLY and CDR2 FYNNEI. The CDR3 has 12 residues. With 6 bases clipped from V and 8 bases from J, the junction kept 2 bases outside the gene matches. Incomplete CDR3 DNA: TGTGCCAGCAGGACAGGGGGCGGTACG. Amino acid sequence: CASRTGGGT. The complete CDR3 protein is CASRTGGGTQYF. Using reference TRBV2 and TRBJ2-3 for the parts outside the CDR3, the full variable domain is EPEVTQTPSHQVTQMGQEVILRCVPISNHLYFYWYRQILGQKVEFLVSFYNNEISEKSEIFDDQFSVERPDGSNFTLKIRSTKLEDSAMYFCASRTGGGTQYFGPGTRLTVL.

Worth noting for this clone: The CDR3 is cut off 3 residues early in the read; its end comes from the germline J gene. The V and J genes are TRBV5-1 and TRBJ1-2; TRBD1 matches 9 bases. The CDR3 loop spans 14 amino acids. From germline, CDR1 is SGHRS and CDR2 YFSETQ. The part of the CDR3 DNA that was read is TGCGCCAGCAGCTTGTCTGGGACAGGGAACGGC. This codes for CASSLSGTGNG. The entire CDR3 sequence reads CASSLSGTGNGYTF.

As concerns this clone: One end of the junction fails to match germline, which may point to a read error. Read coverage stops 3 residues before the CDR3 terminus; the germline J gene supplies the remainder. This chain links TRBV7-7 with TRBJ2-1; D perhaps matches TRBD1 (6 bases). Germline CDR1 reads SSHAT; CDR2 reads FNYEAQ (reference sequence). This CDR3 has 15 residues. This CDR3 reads CASSLGAGSYNEQFF. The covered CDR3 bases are TGTGCTAGCAGCTTGGGGGCGGGCTCCTACAATGAG.

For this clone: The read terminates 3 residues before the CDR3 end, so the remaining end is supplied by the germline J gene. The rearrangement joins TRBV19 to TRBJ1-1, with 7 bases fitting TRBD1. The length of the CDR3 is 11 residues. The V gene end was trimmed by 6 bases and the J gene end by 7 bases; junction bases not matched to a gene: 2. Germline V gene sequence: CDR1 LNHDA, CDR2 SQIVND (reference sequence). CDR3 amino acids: CASSGQDEAFF. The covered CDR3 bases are TGTGCCAGTAGCGGACAGGATGAA. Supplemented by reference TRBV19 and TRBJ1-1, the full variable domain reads DGGITQSPKYLFRKEGQNVTLSCEQNLNHDAMYWYRQDPGQGLRLIYYSQIVNDFQKGDIAEGYSVSREKKESFPLTVTSAQKNPTAFYLCASSGQDEAFFGQGTRLTVV.

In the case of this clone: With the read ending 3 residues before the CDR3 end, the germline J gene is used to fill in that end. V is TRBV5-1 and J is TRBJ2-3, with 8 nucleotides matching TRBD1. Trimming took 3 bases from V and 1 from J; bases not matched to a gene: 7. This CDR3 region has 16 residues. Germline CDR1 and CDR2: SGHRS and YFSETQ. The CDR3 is CASSSSDRGGTDTQYF. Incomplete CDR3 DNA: TGCGCCAGCAGCTCCTCTGACAGGGGCGGCACAGATACG.

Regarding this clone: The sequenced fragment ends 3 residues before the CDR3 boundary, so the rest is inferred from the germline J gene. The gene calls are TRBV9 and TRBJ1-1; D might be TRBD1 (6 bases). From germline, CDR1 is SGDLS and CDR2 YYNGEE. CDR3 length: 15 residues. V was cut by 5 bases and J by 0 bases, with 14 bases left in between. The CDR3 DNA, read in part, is TGTGCCAGCAGAGATTCAGGGGCGATGAACACTGAA. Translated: CASRDSGAMNTE. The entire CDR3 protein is CASRDSGAMNTEAFF.

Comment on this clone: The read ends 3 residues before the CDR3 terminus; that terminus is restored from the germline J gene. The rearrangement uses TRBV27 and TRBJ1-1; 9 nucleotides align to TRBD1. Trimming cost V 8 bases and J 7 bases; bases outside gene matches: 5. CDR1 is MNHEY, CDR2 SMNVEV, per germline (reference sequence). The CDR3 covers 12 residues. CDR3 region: CASQDRGGEAFF. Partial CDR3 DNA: TGTGCCAGCCAGGACAGGGGAGGTGAA.

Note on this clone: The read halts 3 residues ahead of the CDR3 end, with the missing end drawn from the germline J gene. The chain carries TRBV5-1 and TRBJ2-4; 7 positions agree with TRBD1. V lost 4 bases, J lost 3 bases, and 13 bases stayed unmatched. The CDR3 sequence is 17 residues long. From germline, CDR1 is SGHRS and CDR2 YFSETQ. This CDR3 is CASSEGPTTGLKNIQYF. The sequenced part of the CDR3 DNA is TGCGCCAGCAGCGAGGGGCCGACGACAGGGCTCAAAAACATT.

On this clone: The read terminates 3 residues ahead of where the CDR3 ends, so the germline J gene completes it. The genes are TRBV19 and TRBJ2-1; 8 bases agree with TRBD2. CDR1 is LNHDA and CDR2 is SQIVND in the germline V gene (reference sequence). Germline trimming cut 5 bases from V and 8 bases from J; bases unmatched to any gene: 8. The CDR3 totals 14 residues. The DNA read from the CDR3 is TGTGCCAGTAGTTTCGCCCCCGGGGGGGATGAG. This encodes CASSFAPGGDE. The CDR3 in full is CASSFAPGGDEQFF.

The CDR3 bases that were read are TGTGCCAGCAGCTCCTCAACCTCAGACTATGGC. As protein: CASSSSTSDYG. The entire CDR3 protein is CASSSSTSDYGYTF. V is TRBV7-9 and J is TRBJ1-2; D is unresolved. The sequence runs out 3 residues before the end of the CDR3; the remainder is reconstructed from the germline J gene. Germline V gives CDR1 SEHNR, CDR2 FQNEAQ (reference sequence). The CDR3 is 14 residues long. Trimming shortened V by 4 bases and J by 3 bases, and 12 bases separated the two germline ends. The complete variable domain, with remaining parts taken from reference TRBV7-9 and TRBJ1-2, reads DTGVSQNPRHKITKRGQNVTFRCDPISEHNRLYWYRQTLGQGPEFLTYFQNEAQLEKSRLLSDRFSAERPKGSFSTLEIQRTEQGDSAMYLCASSSSTSDYGYTFGSGTRLTVV.

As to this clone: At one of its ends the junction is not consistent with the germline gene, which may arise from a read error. The CDR3 DNA, read in part, is TGCACCAGCAGTCACACCCCCGCCGACAGAAGAAAA. It specifies CTSSHTPADRRK. The full CDR3 reads CTSSHTPADRRKLFF. The chain combines TRBV4-1 with TRBJ1-4; tentatively, D is TRBD1 (5 bases). Read coverage stops 3 residues before the CDR3 terminus; the germline J gene supplies the remainder. This CDR3 spans 15 amino acids. Looked up from germline, CDR1 is MGHRA and CDR2 is YSYEKL.

The CDR3 bases that were read are TGTGCCAGCAGCAGGACTAGCGGCTACGAG. Its protein product is CASSRTSGYE. The CDR3 as a whole reads CASSRTSGYEQYF. The chain carries TRBV5-6 and TRBJ2-7, with 10 bases matching TRBD2. The read finishes 3 residues shy of the CDR3 end, and the germline J gene is used to complete it. Trimming cost V 4 bases and J 3 bases; bases outside gene matches: 1. This CDR3 comprises 13 residues. CDR1 SGHDT and CDR2 YYEEEE come from the germline V gene.

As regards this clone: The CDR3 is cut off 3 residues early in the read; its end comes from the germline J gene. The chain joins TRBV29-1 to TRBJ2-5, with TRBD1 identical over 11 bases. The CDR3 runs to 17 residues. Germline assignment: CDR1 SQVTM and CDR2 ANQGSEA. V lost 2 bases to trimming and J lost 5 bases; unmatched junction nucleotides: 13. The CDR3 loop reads CSVESRGGQGVQETQYF. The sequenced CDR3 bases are TGCAGCGTTGAAAGCCGTGGGGGACAGGGGGTTCAGGAGACC.

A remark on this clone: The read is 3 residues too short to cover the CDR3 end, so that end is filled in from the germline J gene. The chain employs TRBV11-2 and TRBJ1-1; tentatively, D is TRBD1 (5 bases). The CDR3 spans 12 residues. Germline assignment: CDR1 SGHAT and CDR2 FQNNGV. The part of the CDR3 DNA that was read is TGTGCCAGCAGCCCCGACCGGACACAA. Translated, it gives CASSPDRTQ. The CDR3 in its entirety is CASSPDRTQAFF.